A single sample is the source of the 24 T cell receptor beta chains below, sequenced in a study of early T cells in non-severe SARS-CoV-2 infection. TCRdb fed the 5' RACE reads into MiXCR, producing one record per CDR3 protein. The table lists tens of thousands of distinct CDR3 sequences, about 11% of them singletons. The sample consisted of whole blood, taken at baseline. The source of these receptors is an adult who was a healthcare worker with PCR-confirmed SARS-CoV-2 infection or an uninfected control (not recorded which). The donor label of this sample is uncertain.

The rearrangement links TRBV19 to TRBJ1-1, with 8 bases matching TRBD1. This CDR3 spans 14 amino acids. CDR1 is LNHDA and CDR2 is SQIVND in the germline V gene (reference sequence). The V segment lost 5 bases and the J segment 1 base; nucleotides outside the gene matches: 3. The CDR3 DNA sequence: TGTGCCAGTAGTCGTGGGACAGGGAACACTGAAGCTTTCTTT. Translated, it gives CASSRGTGNTEAFF.

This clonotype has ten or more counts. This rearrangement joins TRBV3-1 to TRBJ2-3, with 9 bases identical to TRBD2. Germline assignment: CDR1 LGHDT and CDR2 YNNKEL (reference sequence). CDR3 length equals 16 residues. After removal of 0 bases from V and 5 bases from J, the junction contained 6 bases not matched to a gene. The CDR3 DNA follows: TGTGCCAGCAGCCAAGATCGCGGGGGGGCCGTAGATACGCAGTATTTT. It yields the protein CASSQDRGGAVDTQYF.

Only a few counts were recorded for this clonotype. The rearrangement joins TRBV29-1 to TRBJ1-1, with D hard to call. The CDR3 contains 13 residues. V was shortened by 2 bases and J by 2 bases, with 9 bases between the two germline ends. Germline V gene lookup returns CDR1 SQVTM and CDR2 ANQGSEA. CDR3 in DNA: TGCAGCGTTGAACACCAGAGAAACACTGAAGCTTTCTTT. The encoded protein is CSVEHQRNTEAFF.

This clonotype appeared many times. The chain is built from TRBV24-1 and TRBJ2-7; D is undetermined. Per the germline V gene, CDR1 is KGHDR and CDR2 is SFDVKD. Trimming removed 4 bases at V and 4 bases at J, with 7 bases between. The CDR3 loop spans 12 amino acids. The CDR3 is CATSEYLYEQYV. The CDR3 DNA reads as TGTGCCACCAGTGAGTACCTTTACGAGCAGTACGTC.

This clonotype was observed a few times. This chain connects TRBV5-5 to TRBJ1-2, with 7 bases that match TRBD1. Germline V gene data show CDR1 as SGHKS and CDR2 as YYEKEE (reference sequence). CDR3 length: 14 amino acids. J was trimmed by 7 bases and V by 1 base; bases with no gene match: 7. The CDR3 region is CASSLMTGTSGYTF. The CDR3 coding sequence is TGTGCCAGCAGCTTGATGACAGGGACTAGTGGCTACACCTTC.

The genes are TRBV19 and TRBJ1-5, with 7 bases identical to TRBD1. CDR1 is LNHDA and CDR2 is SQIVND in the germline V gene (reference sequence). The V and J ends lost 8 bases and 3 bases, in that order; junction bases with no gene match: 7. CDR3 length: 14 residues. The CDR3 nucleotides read TGTGCCAGTTTTTCAGGGGGGTTCAATCAGCCCCAGCATTTT. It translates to CASFSGGFNQPQHF.

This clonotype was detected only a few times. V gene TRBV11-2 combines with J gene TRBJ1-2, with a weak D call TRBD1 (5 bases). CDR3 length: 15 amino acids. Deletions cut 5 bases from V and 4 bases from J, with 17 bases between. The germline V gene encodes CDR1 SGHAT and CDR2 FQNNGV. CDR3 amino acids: CASSLRFGDPYGYTF. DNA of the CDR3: TGTGCCAGCAGCCTGCGTTTCGGGGACCCCTATGGCTACACCTTC.

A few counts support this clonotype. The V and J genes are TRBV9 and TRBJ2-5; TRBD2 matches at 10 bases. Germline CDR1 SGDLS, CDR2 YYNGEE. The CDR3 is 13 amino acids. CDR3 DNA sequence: TGTGAGAAGACTAGCGGGCTACAAGAGACCCAGTACTTC. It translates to CEKTSGLQETQYF.

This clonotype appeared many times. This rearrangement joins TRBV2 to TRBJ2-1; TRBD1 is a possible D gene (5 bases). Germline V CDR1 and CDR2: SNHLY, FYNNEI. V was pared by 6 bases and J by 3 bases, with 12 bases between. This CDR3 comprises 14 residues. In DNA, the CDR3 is TGTGCCAGCAGGCGGACACCCAACTACAATGAGCAGTTCTTC. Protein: CASRRTPNYNEQFF.

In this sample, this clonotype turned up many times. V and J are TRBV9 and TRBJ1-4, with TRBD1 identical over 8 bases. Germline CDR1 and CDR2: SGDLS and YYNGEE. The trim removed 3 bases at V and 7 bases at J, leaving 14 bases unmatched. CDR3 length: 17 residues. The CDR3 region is CASSGEQWVRGPEKLFF. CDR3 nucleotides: TGTGCCAGCAGCGGCGAACAGTGGGTCAGGGGGCCTGAAAAACTGTTTTTT.

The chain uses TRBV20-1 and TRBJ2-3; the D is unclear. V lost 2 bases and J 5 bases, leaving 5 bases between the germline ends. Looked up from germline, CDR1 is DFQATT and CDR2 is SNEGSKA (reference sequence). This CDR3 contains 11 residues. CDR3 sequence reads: CSARWGDTQYF. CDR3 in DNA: TGCAGTGCTAGATGGGGAGATACGCAGTATTTT.

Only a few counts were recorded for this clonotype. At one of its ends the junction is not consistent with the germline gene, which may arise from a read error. CDR3 residues: CAGSLMAGGFTDTQYF. CDR3 sequence (DNA): TGCGCCGGCAGCTTGATGGCGGGGGGCTTCACAGATACGCAGTATTTT. The V call is TRBV5-1, the J call TRBJ2-3, with 8 bases aligning to TRBD2. Germline values: CDR1 SGHRS, CDR2 YFSETQ. This CDR3 contains 16 residues. The full variable domain, in which reference TRBV5-1 and TRBJ2-3 provide the parts outside the CDR3, is KAGVTQTPRYLIKTRGQQVTLSCSPISGHRSVSWYQQTPGQGLQFLFEYFSETQRNKGNFPGRFSGRQFSNSRSEMNVSTLELGDSALYLCAGSLMAGGFTDTQYFGPGTRLTVL.

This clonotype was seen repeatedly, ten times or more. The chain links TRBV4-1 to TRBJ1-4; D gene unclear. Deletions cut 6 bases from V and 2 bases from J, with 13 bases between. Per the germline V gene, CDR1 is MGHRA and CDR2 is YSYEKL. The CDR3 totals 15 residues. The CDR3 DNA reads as TGCGCCAGCAGGCTCCTGGATGCGACTAATGAAAAACTGTTTTTT. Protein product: CASRLLDATNEKLFF.

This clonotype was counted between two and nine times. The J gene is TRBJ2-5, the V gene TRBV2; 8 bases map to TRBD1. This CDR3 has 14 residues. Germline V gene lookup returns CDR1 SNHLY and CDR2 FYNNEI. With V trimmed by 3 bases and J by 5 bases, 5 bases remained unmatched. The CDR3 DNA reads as TGTGCCAGCAGTGACGGACAGGGTCTGGAGACCCAGTACTTC. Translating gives CASSDGQGLETQYF. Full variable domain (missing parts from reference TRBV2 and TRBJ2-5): EPEVTQTPSHQVTQMGQEVILRCVPISNHLYFYWYRQILGQKVEFLVSFYNNEISEKSEIFDDQFSVERPDGSNFTLKIRSTKLEDSAMYFCASSDGQGLETQYFGPGTRLLVL.

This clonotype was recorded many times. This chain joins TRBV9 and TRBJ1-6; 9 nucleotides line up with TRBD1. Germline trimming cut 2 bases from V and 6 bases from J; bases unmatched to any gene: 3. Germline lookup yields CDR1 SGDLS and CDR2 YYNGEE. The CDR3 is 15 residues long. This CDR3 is CASSVTGGSNSPLHF. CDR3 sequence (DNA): TGTGCCAGCAGCGTTACAGGGGGCAGTAATTCACCCCTCCACTTT.

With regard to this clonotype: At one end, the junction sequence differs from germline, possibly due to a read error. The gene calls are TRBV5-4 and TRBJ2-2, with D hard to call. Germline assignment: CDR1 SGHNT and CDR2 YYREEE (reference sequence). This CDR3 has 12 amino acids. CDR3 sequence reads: CTSSLSTGELFF. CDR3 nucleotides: TGTACCAGCAGCTTGAGCACCGGGGAGCTGTTTTTT.

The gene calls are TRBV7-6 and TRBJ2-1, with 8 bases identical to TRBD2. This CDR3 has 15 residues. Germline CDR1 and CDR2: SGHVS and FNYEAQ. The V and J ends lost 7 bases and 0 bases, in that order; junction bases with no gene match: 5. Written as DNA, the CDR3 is TGTGCCAGCACTCGGGGGGGGAACTCCTACAATGAGCAGTTCTTC. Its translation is CASTRGGNSYNEQFF.

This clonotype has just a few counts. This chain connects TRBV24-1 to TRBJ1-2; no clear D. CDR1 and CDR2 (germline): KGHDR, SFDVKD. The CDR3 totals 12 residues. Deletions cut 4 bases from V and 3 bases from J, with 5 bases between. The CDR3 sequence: CATSDADYGYTF. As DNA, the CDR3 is TGTGCCACCAGTGACGCGGACTATGGCTACACCTTC.

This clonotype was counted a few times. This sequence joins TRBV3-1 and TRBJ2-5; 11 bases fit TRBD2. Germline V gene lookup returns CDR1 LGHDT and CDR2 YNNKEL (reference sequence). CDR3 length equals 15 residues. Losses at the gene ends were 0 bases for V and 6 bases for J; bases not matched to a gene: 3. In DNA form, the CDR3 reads TGTGCCAGCAGCCAAGACACTAGCGGGGGACAGACCCAGTACTTC. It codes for CASSQDTSGGQTQYF.

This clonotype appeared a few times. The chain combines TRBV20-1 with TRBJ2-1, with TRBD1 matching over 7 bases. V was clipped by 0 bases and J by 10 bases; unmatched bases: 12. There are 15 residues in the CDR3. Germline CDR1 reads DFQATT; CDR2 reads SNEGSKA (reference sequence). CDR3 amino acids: CSAREGRQGSWEQFF. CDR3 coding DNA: TGCAGTGCTAGAGAGGGAAGACAGGGATCCTGGGAGCAGTTCTTC.

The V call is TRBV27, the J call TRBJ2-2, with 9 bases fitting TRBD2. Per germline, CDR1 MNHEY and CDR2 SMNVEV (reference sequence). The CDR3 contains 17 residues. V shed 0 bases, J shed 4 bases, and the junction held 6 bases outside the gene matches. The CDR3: CASSLSMASGVTGELFF. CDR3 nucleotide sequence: TGTGCCAGCAGTTTATCGATGGCTAGCGGGGTCACCGGGGAGCTGTTTTTT.

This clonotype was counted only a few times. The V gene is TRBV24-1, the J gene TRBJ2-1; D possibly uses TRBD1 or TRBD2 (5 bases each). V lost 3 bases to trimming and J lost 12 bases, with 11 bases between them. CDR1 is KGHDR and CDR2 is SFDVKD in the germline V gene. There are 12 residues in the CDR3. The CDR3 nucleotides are TGTGCCACCAGTGATGCCGGGACGAGGCAGTTCTTC. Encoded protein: CATSDAGTRQFF.

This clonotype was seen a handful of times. The CDR3 loop is CASSSGGNTDTQYF. In DNA, the CDR3 is TGTGCCAGCAGCTCCGGGGGGAACACAGATACGCAGTATTTT. This sequence joins TRBV7-6 and TRBJ2-3, with TRBD2 identical over 7 bases. CDR3 length: 14 amino acids. The junction had 3 bases not matched to a gene; V was cut back by 4 bases and J by 2 bases. Germline loops: CDR1 SGHVS, CDR2 FNYEAQ.

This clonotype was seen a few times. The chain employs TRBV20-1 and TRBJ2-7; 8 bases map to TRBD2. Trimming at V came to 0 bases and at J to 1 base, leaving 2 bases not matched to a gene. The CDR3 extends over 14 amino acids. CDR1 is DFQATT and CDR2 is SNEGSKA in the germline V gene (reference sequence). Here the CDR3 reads CSARERGESYEQYV. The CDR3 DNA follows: TGCAGTGCTAGAGAGCGGGGGGAATCCTACGAGCAGTACGTC.